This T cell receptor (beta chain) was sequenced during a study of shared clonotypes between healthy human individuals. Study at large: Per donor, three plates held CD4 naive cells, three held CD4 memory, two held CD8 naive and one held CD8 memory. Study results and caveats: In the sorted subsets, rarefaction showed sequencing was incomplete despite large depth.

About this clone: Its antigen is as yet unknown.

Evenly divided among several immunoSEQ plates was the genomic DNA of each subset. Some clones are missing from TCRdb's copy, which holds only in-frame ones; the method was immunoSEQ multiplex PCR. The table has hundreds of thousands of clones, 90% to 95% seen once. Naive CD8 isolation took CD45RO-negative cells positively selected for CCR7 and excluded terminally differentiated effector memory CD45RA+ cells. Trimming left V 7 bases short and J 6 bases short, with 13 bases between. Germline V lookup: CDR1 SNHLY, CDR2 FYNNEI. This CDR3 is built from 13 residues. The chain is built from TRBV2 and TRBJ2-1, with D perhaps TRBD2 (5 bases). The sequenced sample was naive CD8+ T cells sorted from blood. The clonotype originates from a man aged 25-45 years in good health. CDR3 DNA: TGTGCCAGCAAACTAGAAGCGTTCAATGAGCAGTTCTTC. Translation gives CASKLEAFNEQFF.